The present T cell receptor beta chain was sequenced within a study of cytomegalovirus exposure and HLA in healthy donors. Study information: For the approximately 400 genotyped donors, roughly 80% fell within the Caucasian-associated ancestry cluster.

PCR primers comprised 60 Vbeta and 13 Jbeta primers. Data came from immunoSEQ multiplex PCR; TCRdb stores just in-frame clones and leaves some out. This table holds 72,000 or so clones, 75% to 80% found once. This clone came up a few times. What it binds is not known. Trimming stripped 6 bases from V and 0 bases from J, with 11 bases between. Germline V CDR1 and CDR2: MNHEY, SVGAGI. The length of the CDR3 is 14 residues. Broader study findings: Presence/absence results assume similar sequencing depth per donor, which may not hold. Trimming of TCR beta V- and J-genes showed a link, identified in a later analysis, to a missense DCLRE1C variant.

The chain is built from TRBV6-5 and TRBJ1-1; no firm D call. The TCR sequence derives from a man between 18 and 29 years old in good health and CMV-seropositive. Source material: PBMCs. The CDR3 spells CASRRDIMNTEAFF. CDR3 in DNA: TGTGCCAGCAGAAGAGACATAATGAACACTGAAGCTTTCTTT.